This is a list of T cell receptor beta chains from one sample in a study of blood T cell repertoires in COVID-19. Using immunoSEQ multiplex PCR, the repertoire was profiled, and TCRdb retains in-frame clones only, with some absent. The sample has a few hundred thousand clones, roughly 89% seen once. Sequencing input: PBMCs or T cells enriched from blood (not recorded which). The receptors stem from a young man with acute COVID-19. CDR3s include the opening cysteine and the closing phenylalanine or tryptophan. A D gene is named only where the DNA matches it firmly. The listing skips clone size in some rows; elsewhere it reads once, few, many or a size class.

clone size,J gene,D gene,V gene,CDR3 protein,CDR3 DNA
few,TRBJ2-3,.,TRBV4-3,CASSRWLTDNTQYF,TGCGCCAGCAGCCGCTGGCTGACAGACAATACGCAGTATTTT
.,TRBJ2-7,TRBD1,TRBV10-3,CAISGRTGGLYEQYF,TGTGCCATCAGCGGGAGGACAGGGGGCCTTTACGAGCAGTACTTC
.,TRBJ2-7,.,TRBV4-1,CASSPTSDEQYF,TGCGCCAGCAGCCCCACCAGTGACGAGCAGTACTTC
.,TRBJ2-7,TRBD1,TRBV7-9,CASSPRDSLYEQYF,TGTGCCAGCAGTCCCCGGGACAGCCTATACGAGCAGTACTTC
.,TRBJ1-4,.,TRBV7-9,CASSPTEGGDKEKLFF,TGTGCCAGCAGCCCGACCGAGGGAGGGGACAAGGAAAAACTGTTTTTT
.,TRBJ1-1,TRBD1,TRBV4-1,CASSQTKTGPGGWGTEAFF,TGCGCCAGCAGCCAAACAAAAACAGGACCAGGGGGCTGGGGCACTGAAGCTTTCTTT
once,TRBJ1-5,TRBD1,TRBV2,CASSERGQGVGQPQHF,TGTGCCAGCAGTGAGAGGGGGCAGGGAGTGGGTCAGCCCCAGCATTTT
.,TRBJ2-7,.,TRBV5-1,CASSSLEGSEQYF,TGCGCCAGCAGCTCGCTGGAGGGGTCCGAGCAGTACTTC
.,TRBJ1-1,.,TRBV11-1,CASSPGGGRMNTEAFF,TGTGCCAGCAGCCCCGGGGGGGGACGGATGAACACTGAAGCTTTCTTT
.,TRBJ2-1,.,TRBV7-2,CASSLLGSTYNEQFF,TGTGCCAGCAGCTTATTAGGGAGCACCTACAATGAGCAGTTCTTC
.,TRBJ1-1,.,TRBV7-9,CASSLEEGRTEAFF,TGTGCCAGCAGCTTAGAGGAGGGGAGGACTGAAGCTTTCTTT
.,TRBJ2-1,TRBD2,TRBV30,CAWSPASGNNEQFF,TGTGCCTGGAGTCCTGCTAGCGGGAACAATGAGCAGTTCTTC
.,TRBJ1-1,.,TRBV7-2,CASSFRFAEEPNTEAFF,TGTGCCAGCAGCTTTAGATTCGCGGAGGAACCCAACACTGAAGCTTTCTTT
.,TRBJ2-2,TRBD1,TRBV28,CASCTSGTGNTGELFF,TGTGCCAGCTGCACCTCCGGGACAGGGAACACCGGGGAGCTGTTTTTT
.,TRBJ2-3,TRBD1,TRBV5-1,CASSPGTDTDTQYF,TGCGCCAGCAGCCCGGGGACAGACACAGATACGCAGTATTTT
.,TRBJ2-1,TRBD2,TRBV24-1,CATSDPSGRGGNEQFF,TGTGCCACCAGTGACCCTAGCGGGAGGGGGGGCAATGAGCAGTTCTTC
.,TRBJ1-1,.,TRBV29-1,CSVNTVRVNTEAFF,TGCAGCGTGAACACGGTCAGGGTGAACACTGAAGCTTTCTTT
.,TRBJ2-1,TRBD2,TRBV4-3,CASSQGLAVSYNEQFF,TGCGCCAGCAGCCAAGGACTAGCGGTATCCTACAATGAGCAGTTCTTC
.,TRBJ2-7,TRBD2,TRBV25-1,CASSDPGTSGYEQYF,TGTGCCAGCAGTGACCCAGGGACTAGCGGCTACGAGCAGTACTTC
.,TRBJ2-3,TRBD1,TRBV10-1,CASSQGVATDTQYF,TGCGCCAGCAGTCAGGGGGTGGCCACAGATACGCAGTATTTT
.,TRBJ2-1,TRBD2,TRBV11-2,CASSSIGTRPPNEQFF,TGTGCCAGCAGCTCGATCGGGACTAGGCCTCCCAATGAGCAGTTCTTC
.,TRBJ1-2,.,TRBV10-1,CASSPGPNYGYTF,TGCGCCAGCAGTCCAGGGCCTAACTATGGCTACACCTTC
.,TRBJ2-7,.,TRBV4-2,CASSPGLSSYEQYF,TGTGCCAGCAGTCCGGGACTTAGCTCCTACGAGCAGTACTTC
.,TRBJ2-1,TRBD1,TRBV7-2,CASSYSARGGPYNEQFF,TGTGCCAGCAGCTATAGCGCGAGAGGGGGCCCCTACAATGAGCAGTTCTTC
.,TRBJ2-1,.,TRBV6-5,CASSKEGPTYNEQFF,TGTGCCAGCAGTAAGGAGGGGCCCACCTACAATGAGCAGTTCTTC
.,TRBJ2-1,.,TRBV9,CASGRSGYNEQFF,TGTGCCAGCGGCCGGAGCGGGTACAATGAGCAGTTCTTC
.,TRBJ2-7,TRBD1,TRBV10-3,CAINRDRGHYEQYF,TGTGCCATTAACCGGGACAGGGGGCACTACGAGCAGTACTTC
.,TRBJ2-7,TRBD2,TRBV18,CASSPGTGGYEQYF,TGTGCCAGCTCACCCGGGACCGGGGGGTACGAGCAGTACTTC
.,TRBJ2-6,TRBD1,TRBV27,CASSSQGAGANVLTF,TGTGCCAGCAGTTCTCAGGGGGCTGGGGCCAACGTCCTGACTTTC
.,TRBJ1-5,TRBD1,TRBV7-8,CASSPPRDRGSNQPQHF,TGTGCCAGCAGCCCTCCCCGGGACAGGGGGAGCAATCAGCCCCAGCATTTT
.,TRBJ2-7,TRBD2,TRBV7-9,CASSFPRGASGSYEQYF,TGTGCCAGCAGCTTCCCTCGGGGAGCTAGCGGCTCCTACGAGCAGTACTTC
.,TRBJ2-7,.,TRBV27,CASSFVGGSYEQYF,TGTGCCAGCAGTTTTGTTGGCGGCTCCTACGAGCAGTACTTC
.,TRBJ1-6,.,TRBV28,CASSFGPAQVPTNNSPLHF,TGTGCCAGCAGTTTCGGGCCGGCACAGGTACCTACTAATAATTCACCCCTCCACTTT
.,TRBJ1-4,.,TRBV28,CASIKRGSAFEKLFF,TGTGCCAGCATCAAACGGGGATCAGCCTTCGAAAAACTGTTTTTT
.,TRBJ2-7,.,TRBV3-1/TRBV3-2,CASSQESGISYEQYF,TGTGCCAGCAGCCAAGAGTCAGGGATCTCTTACGAGCAGTACTTC
few,TRBJ1-1,.,TRBV2,CASSGAGNTEAFF,TGTGCCAGCAGTGGGGCGGGGAACACTGAAGCTTTCTTT
.,TRBJ2-2,TRBD1,TRBV28,CASRPDRTNTGELFF,TGTGCCAGCCGGCCGGACAGGACGAACACCGGGGAGCTGTTTTTT
.,TRBJ1-6,TRBD1,TRBV7-2,CASSFGTGSPLHF,TGTGCCAGCAGCTTCGGGACAGGGTCACCCCTCCACTTT
once,TRBJ1-1,.,TRBV6-5,CASSYPRGSATEAFF,TGTGCCAGCAGTTATCCCAGGGGTAGCGCAACTGAAGCTTTCTTT
.,TRBJ2-3,.,TRBV2,CASTGTDGADTQYF,TGTGCCAGCACCGGGACTGACGGTGCAGATACGCAGTATTTT